This T cell receptor beta chain was retrieved from a study of response to subunit inactivated influenza vaccine listed by TCRdb under 2018. Context from the whole study: Deep quantitative T cell receptor repertoire profiling was used in the study to track responses to a trivalent subunit inactivated influenza vaccine. Results the study describes overall, beyond this receptor: The authors proposed that each seasonal influenza vaccination may bring in only a limited number of new T cells.

This clonotype was counted a single time. Its antigen is not yet known. At one of its ends the junction is not consistent with the germline gene, which may arise from a read error. The CDR3 spans 15 residues, from the cysteine through the phenylalanine. Only CDR3 DNA is held: 45 bases, read in frame from base 1. CDR1 and CDR2 are read off the germline V gene as SGHDN and FVKESK. The method was RT-PCR. Sequenced using an Illumina HiSeq 2500. TCRdb took the public reads, trimmed them with fastp at Q25, ran MiXCR for clone calling and kept in-frame beta chains. For every CDR3 protein sequence, its rows merge into one entry that carries the most common genes and DNA. The sample records 500,000 to 750,000 distinct CDR3 sequences, 14% of which are singletons. Over 8.5% of the sample rests with the top ten.

This chain joins TRBV14 to TRBJ2-3; TRBD2 lines up with 9 middle nucleotides. The sequence was collected from a man aged 50 to 60 who received an inactivated influenza vaccine. Donor details come from another sample of the same person, matched by shared clones. The specimen comprised PBMCs from blood, sampled roughly 13 days after vaccination. CDR3 protein: CASSRGLASTETQYF. The nucleotide sequence reads TGTGCCAGCAGCCGAGGACTAGCGAGCACAGAGACGCAGTATTTT. The full variable domain, with segments outside the CDR3 supplied by the reference TRBV14 and TRBJ2-3 proteins, appears as EAGVTQFPSHSVIEKGQTVTLRCDPISGHDNLYWYRRVMGKEIKFLLHFVKESKQDESGMPNNRFLAERTGGTYSTLKVQPAELEDSGVYFCASSRGLASTETQYFGPGTRLTVL.